These 12 T cell receptor beta chains were sequenced from one sample in a study of T cells in narcolepsy. Assay used: immunoSEQ multiplex PCR; TCRdb lists only in-frame clones, some missing. The top ten hold about a tenth of the sample, which has approximately 23,000 clones, roughly 85% seen once. Sequenced material: memory (CD45RA-) CD4+ T cells from blood. Receptors were obtained from a human donor in good health.

The rearrangement links TRBV19 to TRBJ2-2, with D tentatively TRBD2 (6 bases). CDR1 is LNHDA, CDR2 SQIVND, per germline (reference sequence). The CDR3 loop spans 15 amino acids. The V and J ends lost 9 bases and 0 bases respectively, with 14 bases between them. The CDR3 coding sequence is TGTGCCAGCAAGATAGGGACTTCGAACACCGGGGAGCTGTTTTTT. Encoded protein: CASKIGTSNTGELFF.

This chain links TRBV7-8 with TRBJ2-5; the match to TRBD2 covers 13 bases. From germline, CDR1 is SGHVS and CDR2 FQNEAQ. This CDR3 contains 19 residues. The V gene end was trimmed by 2 bases and the J gene end by 4 bases; junction bases not matched to a gene: 13. The CDR3 region has the DNA TGTGCCAGCAGCTTACGGAGGACAGGGAGGACTAGCGGGAGAGAGACCCAGTACTTC. Its protein is CASSLRRTGRTSGRETQYF.

The chain joins TRBV6-5 to TRBJ2-7; D is perhaps TRBD1 or TRBD2 (5 bases each). V was cut by 0 bases and J by 6 bases, with 12 bases left in between. In germline, CDR1 is MNHEY, CDR2 SVGAGI. The CDR3 has 14 amino acids. CDR3 bases: TGTGCCAGCAGTTACTCGAGGAATGGGGGCGAGCAGTACTTC. This codes for CASSYSRNGGEQYF.

The chain employs TRBV11-2 and TRBJ2-2; 8 bases map to TRBD2. J lost 3 bases, V lost 3 bases, and 9 bases had no gene match. Germline values: CDR1 SGHAT, CDR2 FQNNGV. The CDR3 sequence is 17 residues long. The CDR3 loop reads CASSFFSGRDDTGELFF. CDR3 DNA sequence: TGTGCCAGCAGCTTCTTCAGCGGGAGAGACGACACCGGGGAGCTGTTTTTT.

V and J are TRBV11-2 and TRBJ2-1; 11 bases match TRBD2. The CDR3 is made up of 14 amino acids. Germline trimming cut 6 bases from V and 5 bases from J; bases unmatched to any gene: 3. The germline V gene encodes CDR1 SGHAT and CDR2 FQNNGV. In DNA form, the CDR3 reads TGTGCCAGCAGTAGCGGGAGGGTCGACAATGAGCAGTTCTTC. Translated, it gives CASSSGRVDNEQFF.

This clone has a handful of counts. This chain connects TRBV18 to TRBJ2-7; 8 nucleotides match TRBD1. There are 15 residues in the CDR3. Per the germline V gene, CDR1 is KGHSH and CDR2 is LQKENI. Germline trimming cut 3 bases from V and 5 bases from J; bases unmatched to any gene: 9. CDR3 in amino acids: CASSPRTGNVHEQYF. The CDR3 DNA reads TGTGCCAGCTCACCCAGGACAGGGAACGTCCACGAGCAGTACTTC. The full variable domain, rest sourced from reference TRBV18 and TRBJ2-7, is NAGVMQNPRHLVRRRGQEARLRCSPMKGHSHVYWYRQLPEEGLKFMVYLQKENIIDESGMPKERFSAEFPKEGPSILRIQQVVRGDSAAYFCASSPRTGNVHEQYFGPGTRLTVT.

This clone showed up just once. The V gene is TRBV29-1, the J gene TRBJ2-1, with 9 bases fitting TRBD2. The CDR3 sequence is 20 residues long. V gave up 2 bases and J gave up 1 base; unmatched junction bases: 18. CDR1 and CDR2 (germline): SQVTM, ANQGSEA. The CDR3 loop is CSVEWPGLAGPTTSYNEQFF. Here the CDR3 DNA reads TGCAGCGTTGAATGGCCGGGGCTAGCGGGACCCACAACGTCCTACAATGAGCAGTTCTTC.

This clone was counted between two and nine times. This chain connects TRBV14 to TRBJ1-6, with unresolved D. Trimming removed 3 bases at V and 0 bases at J, with 9 bases between. Germline V lookup: CDR1 SGHDN, CDR2 FVKESK. The CDR3 loop spans 16 amino acids. The CDR3 loop reads CASSHGRSSYNSPLHF. The DNA of the CDR3 is TGTGCCAGCAGCCACGGGAGAAGCTCCTATAATTCACCCCTCCACTTT. The whole variable domain, remainder taken from reference TRBV14 and TRBJ1-6, is EAGVTQFPSHSVIEKGQTVTLRCDPISGHDNLYWYRRVMGKEIKFLLHFVKESKQDESGMPNNRFLAERTGGTYSTLKVQPAELEDSGVYFCASSHGRSSYNSPLHFGNGTRLTVT.

V gene TRBV15 combines with J gene TRBJ1-6, with no clear D. Germline CDR1 is LNHNV and CDR2 is YYDKDF (reference sequence). This CDR3 spans 15 amino acids. V was pared by 0 bases and J by 4 bases, with 7 bases between. CDR3 protein: CATSRDGSYNSPLHF. CDR3 DNA: TGTGCCACCAGCAGAGATGGGAGTTATAATTCACCCCTCCACTTT.

J is TRBJ2-2 and V is TRBV28, with D perhaps TRBD1 or TRBD2 (5 bases each). This CDR3 is built from 16 residues. Deletions cut 7 bases from V and 4 bases from J, with 19 bases between. Germline V gene sequence: CDR1 MDHEN, CDR2 SYDVKM. Here the CDR3 DNA reads TGTGCCAGCAACCCTCCGGGGACGGCTACCACCGGGGAGCTGTTTTTT. As protein: CASNPPGTATTGELFF.

The chain joins TRBV27 to TRBJ2-5; unclear D gene. The germline V gene encodes CDR1 MNHEY and CDR2 SMNVEV (reference sequence). There are 14 residues in the CDR3. V was shortened by 1 base and J by 4 bases, with 10 bases between the two germline ends. The CDR3 region is CASSLFPKRETQYF. The CDR3 coding sequence is TGTGCCAGCAGTTTATTTCCTAAGCGAGAGACCCAGTACTTC.

The chain recombines TRBV7-9 with TRBJ2-3, with 10 bases that match TRBD2. The CDR3 runs to 16 residues. The ends lost 6 bases at V and 6 bases at J; junction bases unmatched: 12. From germline, CDR1 is SEHNR and CDR2 FQNEAQ (reference sequence). The CDR3 spells CASRYPSSGSIDTQYF. DNA for the CDR3: TGTGCCAGCAGGTACCCCTCTAGCGGGAGTATCGATACGCAGTATTTT. Using reference TRBV7-9 and TRBJ2-3 for the parts outside the CDR3, the full variable domain is DTGVSQNPRHKITKRGQNVTFRCDPISEHNRLYWYRQTLGQGPEFLTYFQNEAQLEKSRLLSDRFSAERPKGSFSTLEIQRTEQGDSAMYLCASRYPSSGSIDTQYFGPGTRLTVL.